This T cell receptor (beta chain) was captured by sequencing in a study of shared clonotypes between healthy human individuals. Produced via immunoSEQ multiplex PCR; TCRdb's table is partial and in-frame only. The table has around 720,000 clones, less than 80% seen once; the top ten hold around 1.8%. Donors, without exception, were Caucasian adults residing in Nashville, Tennessee. A few counts support this clone. The CDR3 sequence is 12 residues long. Per germline, CDR1 SGHTA and CDR2 FQGNSA. Trimming took off 6 bases at V and 6 bases at J, with 10 bases between the two ends. This chain connects TRBV7-2 to TRBJ2-3; D uncertain. The sample comprised memory CD4+ T cells sorted from blood. As for subset: CD45RA-negative fraction. The origin of this receptor is a woman under 40 in good health. The CDR3 reads CASSHYGDTQYF. The CDR3 DNA follows: TGTGCCAGCAGTCATTACGGGGATACGCAGTATTTT.